The clone carrying this TCR beta chain was seen only a few times. TCRdb independently ran MiXCR on the 5' RACE reads; one entry per CDR3 protein. The table shows around 300,000 distinct CDR3 sequences, with approximately 15% occurring only once. Unmatched junction bases numbered 8, after V lost 6 bases and J lost 8 bases. The CDR3 runs to 13 residues. From germline, CDR1 is DFQATT and CDR2 SNEGSKA (reference sequence). The data are from a study of CD8 T cells in ankylosing spondylitis. The rearrangement joins TRBV20-1 to TRBJ1-4; 8 bases match TRBD1. The TCR was taken from a male donor with ankylosing spondylitis or in good health (not recorded which). The sample consisted of blood, either unsorted or a sorted T cell fraction (not recorded which). The CDR3 loop reads CSATGTGVEKLFF. Here the CDR3 DNA reads TGCAGTGCCACCGGGACAGGTGTAGAAAAACTGTTTTTT.